This is a list of T cell receptor beta chains from one sample in a study of cytomegalovirus exposure and HLA in healthy donors. Libraries were prepared by immunoSEQ multiplex PCR; TCRdb keeps only in-frame clonotypes and omits some of them. The repertoire holds some 250,000 clones, around 76% seen once, with 5% to 6.5% in the top ten. The sequenced material came from PBMCs. These receptors all stem from a woman between 35 and 50 years old in good health and CMV-seropositive. Both conserved end residues are part of each CDR3. Fields, in order: clone size, V gene, D gene, J gene, CDR3 protein, CDR3 DNA. D genes are given only for firm matches. Size values are once, few and many counts, or a class for expanded clones, and some rows have none.

clone_size: .; v_call: TRBV7-2; d_call: .; j_call: TRBJ1-3; cdr3_aa: CASSSQASGNTIYF; cdr3_nt: TGTGCCAGCAGTTCCCAGGCTTCTGGAAACACCATATATTTT
clone_size: once; v_call: TRBV9; d_call: .; j_call: TRBJ1-6; cdr3_aa: CASSSDFRSSYNSPLHF; cdr3_nt: TGTGCCAGCAGCTCGGACTTCCGGAGCTCCTATAATTCACCCCTCCACTTT
clone_size: .; v_call: TRBV27; d_call: TRBD2; j_call: TRBJ2-7; cdr3_aa: CASSLSSGRVSYEQYF; cdr3_nt: TGTGCCAGCAGTTTATCTAGCGGGAGGGTCTCCTACGAGCAGTACTTC
clone_size: .; v_call: TRBV5-5; d_call: .; j_call: TRBJ1-3; cdr3_aa: CASSLVGGSGNTIYF; cdr3_nt: TGTGCCAGCAGCTTGGTCGGGGGGTCTGGAAACACCATATATTTT
clone_size: .; v_call: TRBV7-3; d_call: TRBD1; j_call: TRBJ2-1; cdr3_aa: CASSSPGQGVKGEQFF; cdr3_nt: TGTGCCAGCAGCTCTCCGGGACAGGGTGTAAAGGGTGAGCAGTTCTTC
clone_size: .; v_call: TRBV6-1; d_call: TRBD2; j_call: TRBJ2-1; cdr3_aa: CASTRTSSYNEQFF; cdr3_nt: TGTGCCAGCACTAGGACTAGCTCCTACAATGAGCAGTTCTTC
clone_size: .; v_call: TRBV25-1; d_call: .; j_call: TRBJ2-1; cdr3_aa: CASSEEIFYNEQFF; cdr3_nt: TGTGCCAGCAGTGAAGAGATCTTCTACAATGAGCAGTTCTTC
clone_size: .; v_call: TRBV4-1; d_call: .; j_call: TRBJ2-1; cdr3_aa: CASSPAWGPSSYNEQFF; cdr3_nt: TGCGCCAGCAGCCCAGCATGGGGGCCGAGCTCCTACAATGAGCAGTTCTTC
clone_size: .; v_call: TRBV28; d_call: TRBD1; j_call: TRBJ1-1; cdr3_aa: CASRVVGGITEAFF; cdr3_nt: TGTGCCAGCAGAGTGGTAGGGGGCATCACTGAAGCTTTCTTT
clone_size: once; v_call: TRBV7-9; d_call: TRBD2; j_call: TRBJ2-5; cdr3_aa: CASSRTSGGPDF; cdr3_nt: TGTGCCAGCAGCCGAACTAGCGGGGGGCCCGACTTC
clone_size: .; v_call: TRBV6-1; d_call: .; j_call: TRBJ1-2; cdr3_aa: CASSLDSLNYGYTF; cdr3_nt: TGTGCCAGCAGTTTAGACAGCTTAAACTATGGCTACACCTTC